This TCR beta chain appears in the sequencing data of a study of blood T cell repertoires in COVID-19. Across the study: Samples taken during acute and convalescent COVID-19 were collected in the United States, Italy and Spain.

Clones were read by immunoSEQ multiplex PCR, and TCRdb kept only the in-frame ones, dropping some. Altogether about 390,000 clones are present, over 75% being singletons, with the ten largest covering approximately 2.4%. The CDR3 runs to 17 residues. The chain recombines TRBV21-1 with TRBJ1-2; the D call TRBD1 from the table was never checked on the DNA. TRBV21-1 is a listed pseudogene. The sample taken for sequencing was peripheral blood. This sequence originates from a woman aged 55-69 years with COVID-19, enrolled during active disease. CDR3 loop: CASSKANRGGRNYGYTF. CDR3 sequence (DNA): TGTGCCAGCAGCAAAGCGAACAGGGGAGGACGTAACTATGGCTACACCTTC.